A selection of T cell receptor beta chains follows, all from one sample in a study of shared clonotypes between healthy human individuals. TCRdb's table, derived via immunoSEQ multiplex PCR, lists solely in-frame clones and lacks some. The repertoire holds approximately 740,000 clones, with around 93% as singletons. The sample taken for sequencing was naive CD8+ T cells sorted from blood. The origin of the receptors is a man aged 25 to 40 in good health. The CDR3 runs from the conserved cysteine through the conserved F or W. Fields, in order: J gene, D gene, CDR3 length, V gene, CDR3 protein, CDR3 DNA. The D gene is left open where the match is weak.

j_gene: TRBJ2-5
d_gene: .
len: 13
v_gene: TRBV28
CDR3aa: CASRTLPQETQYF
CDR3nt: TGTGCCAGCCGGACTTTACCCCAAGAGACCCAGTACTTC

j_gene: TRBJ1-3
d_gene: .
len: 15
v_gene: TRBV10-1
CDR3aa: CASRVGQVSGNTIYF
CDR3nt: TGCGCCAGCAGGGTGGGGCAGGTCTCTGGAAACACCATATATTTT

j_gene: TRBJ2-1
d_gene: TRBD2
len: 16
v_gene: TRBV2
CDR3aa: CASSEWLAGAYNEQFF
CDR3nt: TGTGCCAGCAGTGAATGGCTAGCGGGAGCCTACAATGAGCAGTTCTTC

j_gene: TRBJ2-1
d_gene: TRBD2
len: 18
v_gene: TRBV19
CDR3aa: CASSTWTSVPFSYNEQFF
CDR3nt: TGTGCCAGTAGTACCTGGACTAGCGTACCTTTTTCCTACAATGAGCAGTTCTTC

j_gene: TRBJ1-3
d_gene: .
len: 15
v_gene: TRBV5-6
CDR3aa: CASSFSKDSGNTIYF
CDR3nt: TGTGCCAGCAGCTTTTCGAAGGACTCTGGAAACACCATATATTTT

j_gene: TRBJ2-3
d_gene: TRBD1
len: 13
v_gene: TRBV2
CDR3aa: CASRETGGHTQYF
CDR3nt: TGTGCCAGCAGAGAGACAGGGGGCCATACGCAGTATTTT

j_gene: TRBJ1-2
d_gene: .
len: 15
v_gene: TRBV5-1
CDR3aa: CASSPLSVKTAGYTF
CDR3nt: TGCGCCAGCAGCCCCCTTTCCGTCAAAACGGCTGGCTACACCTTC

j_gene: TRBJ2-5
d_gene: .
len: 11
v_gene: TRBV13
CDR3aa: CASSGNRTQYF
CDR3nt: TGTGCCAGCAGCGGAAACAGGACCCAGTACTTC

j_gene: TRBJ2-7
d_gene: .
len: 13
v_gene: TRBV27
CDR3aa: CASSLSVGYEQYF
CDR3nt: TGTGCCAGCAGTTTATCGGTGGGTTACGAGCAGTACTTC

j_gene: TRBJ2-5
d_gene: .
len: 14
v_gene: TRBV21-1
CDR3aa: CASSNWTGGETQYF
CDR3nt: TGTGCCAGCAGCAATTGGACAGGGGGGGAGACCCAGTACTTC

j_gene: TRBJ2-3
d_gene: TRBD2
len: 14
v_gene: TRBV11-2
CDR3aa: CASSAGGPFDTQYF
CDR3nt: TGTGCCAGCAGCGCGGGAGGGCCATTTGATACGCAGTATTTT

j_gene: TRBJ2-7
d_gene: .
len: 14
v_gene: TRBV11-2
CDR3aa: CASSLDIKFSEQYF
CDR3nt: TGTGCCAGCAGCTTAGATATTAAGTTCTCCGAGCAGTACTTC

j_gene: TRBJ2-7
d_gene: .
len: 15
v_gene: TRBV11-2
CDR3aa: CASSSWRGGTYEQYF
CDR3nt: TGTGCCAGCAGCTCTTGGAGGGGAGGTACCTACGAGCAGTACTTC

j_gene: TRBJ2-2
d_gene: .
len: 14
v_gene: TRBV10-1
CDR3aa: CASSEGMTAGELFF
CDR3nt: TGCGCCAGCAGTGAGGGGATGACTGCCGGGGAGCTGTTTTTT

j_gene: TRBJ1-4
d_gene: TRBD1
len: 15
v_gene: TRBV7-9
CDR3aa: CASSHRDRGNEKLFF
CDR3nt: TGTGCCAGCAGCCACCGGGACAGGGGGAATGAAAAACTGTTTTTT

j_gene: TRBJ2-7
d_gene: TRBD1
len: 15
v_gene: TRBV29-1
CDR3aa: CSVTHGTGISYEQYF
CDR3nt: TGCAGCGTGACGCATGGGACAGGGATCAGCTACGAGCAGTACTTC

j_gene: TRBJ2-1
d_gene: .
len: 12
v_gene: TRBV5-1
CDR3aa: CASSHLYNEQFF
CDR3nt: TGCGCCAGCAGCCACCTTTACAATGAGCAGTTCTTC

j_gene: TRBJ2-1
d_gene: .
len: 15
v_gene: TRBV7-9
CDR3aa: CASSLGESPDNEQFF
CDR3nt: TGTGCCAGCAGCCTAGGGGAATCCCCCGACAATGAGCAGTTCTTC